One sample yielded the 20 T cell receptor beta chains listed below, sequenced in a study of blood T cells in healthy people across ages. Primed by a sample-barcoded 5' primer and a J-beta primer mix, a second PCR proceeded for about 6 to 11 cycles. TCRdb called the 5' RACE reads again in MiXCR, with one record for every CDR3 protein. The table includes 1 million or so distinct CDR3 sequences, about 23% detected once. These data were also reused for a study on T cells of mothers and their children.

Input material: blood. Receptor source: a girl aged 2-10 years in good health.

This clonotype was found many times. This chain joins TRBV12-3 or TRBV12-4 and TRBJ2-5; no clear D. Deletions cut 2 bases from V and 4 bases from J, with 2 bases between. The CDR3 has 11 residues. This CDR3 is CASSLRETQYF. In DNA, the CDR3 is TGTGCCAGCAGTTTAAGAGAGACCCAGTACTTC.

The J gene is TRBJ2-5, the V gene TRBV29-1; D unresolved. The J call may be in error: the DNA end matches TRBJ2-1 better. The CDR3 extends over 10 amino acids. CDR1 and CDR2 (germline): SQVTM, ANQGSEA. CDR3 region: CSVVPDEQFF. The CDR3 nucleotides read TGCAGCGTTGTGCCGGATGAGCAGTTCTTC.

The V call is TRBV7-3, the J call TRBJ2-3, with TRBD2 matching over 8 bases. Unmatched junction bases numbered 6, after V lost 5 bases and J lost 5 bases. The CDR3 runs to 14 residues. Per germline, CDR1 SGHTA and CDR2 FQGTGA. The DNA of the CDR3 is TGTGCCAGCAGCCCGTACCTAGCGGGAGATACGCAGTATTTT. Its translation: CASSPYLAGDTQYF.

The rearrangement joins TRBV2 to TRBJ2-5, with D perhaps matching TRBD2 (5 bases). The end of the DNA is better explained by TRBJ2-1, so the J call may be wrong. Germline-derived CDR1 and CDR2 are SNHLY and FYNNEI. The CDR3 is 19 amino acids. The DNA of the CDR3 is TGTGCCAGCAGTGAAGAGGAAAAGTGGGGAGCGGAGAATTACAATGAGCAGTTCTTC. Protein: CASSEEEKWGAENYNEQFF.

The genes are TRBV7-2 and TRBJ2-5, with TRBD2 matching over 7 bases. Germline V gene lookup returns CDR1 SGHTA and CDR2 FQGNSA. The CDR3 has 16 amino acids. V lost 5 bases, J lost 1 base, and 10 bases stayed unmatched. CDR3 sequence reads: CASSRASGIVQETQYF. CDR3 DNA sequence: TGTGCCAGCAGCCGGGCCAGCGGGATCGTCCAAGAGACCCAGTACTTC.

This clonotype was recorded a few times. The rearrangement joins TRBV6-5 to TRBJ2-1, with TRBD1 matching 11 bases. The length of the CDR3 is 18 residues. Per germline, CDR1 MNHEY and CDR2 SVGAGI. J lost 4 bases, V lost 5 bases, and 13 bases had no gene match. The CDR3 sequence is CASSTPPGQGVGYNEQFF. In DNA, the CDR3 is TGTGCCAGCAGTACTCCGCCGGGACAGGGGGTTGGATACAATGAGCAGTTCTTC.

V gene TRBV3-1 combines with J gene TRBJ2-2, with D possibly matching TRBD1 (6 bases). Trimming removed 4 bases from V and 4 bases from J, with 19 bases in between. CDR1 is LGHDT and CDR2 is YNNKEL in the germline V gene (reference sequence). The CDR3 covers 17 residues. CDR3 amino acids: CASSLRGGRASTGELFF. The CDR3 nucleotides are TGTGCCAGCAGCCTAAGAGGGGGTAGGGCGAGCACCGGGGAGCTGTTTTTT.

This clonotype was counted a few times. This chain connects TRBV13 to TRBJ1-1, with 7 bases lining up with TRBD1. J gave up 4 bases and V 5 bases, and 13 bases lay outside the gene matches. The CDR3 runs 16 residues. Germline CDR1 reads PRHDT; CDR2 reads FYEKMQ (reference sequence). The chain's CDR3 is CASSVDRAVEGTEAFF. The DNA for the CDR3 is TGTGCCAGCAGCGTTGACAGGGCTGTGGAGGGCACTGAAGCTTTCTTT.

The chain employs TRBV9 and TRBJ1-5, with D possibly TRBD1 on 5 matching bases. Germline CDR1 SGDLS, CDR2 YYNGEE. With 3 bases removed from V and 4 bases from J, the gap between germline ends came to 14 bases. The CDR3 has 15 amino acids. CDR3: CASSESTGQNQPQHF. CDR3 nucleotides: TGTGCCAGCAGCGAATCGACGGGGCAAAATCAGCCCCAGCATTTT.

In this sample, this clonotype turned up a few times. V and J are TRBV12-3 or TRBV12-4 and TRBJ1-1, with a weak D call TRBD1 (5 bases). V lost 4 bases to trimming and J lost 3 bases, with 12 bases between them. The CDR3 has 14 amino acids. This CDR3 reads CASSWGGRDTEAFF. The CDR3 coding sequence is TGTGCCAGCAGTTGGGGGGGTCGGGACACTGAAGCTTTCTTT.

This clonotype was seen more than once but under ten times. The chain combines TRBV7-2 with TRBJ2-1; TRBD2 aligns across 9 bases. CDR1 SGHTA and CDR2 FQGNSA come from the germline V gene. The trim removed 7 bases at V and 5 bases at J, leaving 12 bases unmatched. The CDR3 runs to 16 residues. The CDR3 DNA follows: TGTGCCAGCACCCGGACCCGACTAGCGGCAAACAATGAGCAGTTCTTC. Protein sequence: CASTRTRLAANNEQFF.

This clonotype was detected a few times. This chain joins TRBV20-1 and TRBJ2-1; a weak D match, TRBD1 (6 bases). V was shortened by 7 bases and J by 0 bases, with 10 bases between the two germline ends. The germline gives CDR1 DFQATT, CDR2 SNEGSKA (reference sequence). The CDR3 loop spans 13 amino acids. CDR3 nucleotides: TGCAGTGTGTACAGGGACTCCTACAATGAGCAGTTCTTC. Encoded protein: CSVYRDSYNEQFF.

This chain connects TRBV5-1 to TRBJ2-5, with TRBD1 matching over 9 bases. The ends lost 0 bases at V and 7 bases at J; junction bases unmatched: 7. CDR1 is SGHRS and CDR2 is YFSETQ in the germline V gene. The CDR3 has 15 residues. CDR3 region: CASSLEQGALGTQYF. Written as DNA, the CDR3 is TGCGCCAGCAGCTTGGAACAGGGGGCGTTAGGGACCCAGTACTTC.

This clonotype came up a few times. V and J are TRBV20-1 and TRBJ2-1; TRBD2 might be the D (6 bases). The germline V gene encodes CDR1 DFQATT and CDR2 SNEGSKA (reference sequence). Between the trimmed V and J ends, which lost 2 bases and 8 bases, there was a span of 25 bases. This CDR3 has 17 amino acids. This CDR3 is CSARSLGGGPPPDEQFF. In DNA form, the CDR3 reads TGCAGTGCTAGATCCCTCGGGGGAGGCCCCCCGCCGGATGAGCAGTTCTTC.

This chain uses TRBV19 with TRBJ2-7, with 8 bases aligning to TRBD1. The J call may be in error: the DNA end matches TRBJ2-5 better. CDR3 length: 16 amino acids. The germline V gene has CDR1 LNHDA and CDR2 SQIVND (reference sequence). CDR3 nucleotide sequence: TGTGCCAGTAGTATAGATCTAAGGACAGGGCAAGAGACCCAGTACTTC. Translating it yields CASSIDLRTGQETQYF.

This clonotype has ten or more counts. The chain uses TRBV6-5 and TRBJ1-1, with 9 bases that match TRBD1. From germline, CDR1 is MNHEY and CDR2 SVGAGI. This CDR3 has 14 residues. Trimming cost V 5 bases and J 7 bases; bases outside gene matches: 8. CDR3 in DNA: TGTGCCAGCAGTAATACAGGGGGCCCTAATGAAGCTTTCTTT. Protein product: CASSNTGGPNEAFF.

This clonotype occurred once. V and J are TRBV9 and TRBJ2-1; 8 positions agree with TRBD2. The V gene's germline CDR1 is SGDLS and CDR2 YYNGEE. The CDR3 runs 15 residues. The junction had 8 bases not matched to a gene; V was cut back by 3 bases and J by 6 bases. The CDR3 nucleotides read TGTGCCAGCAGCGCTGGGGGGACTAGTGGCAATGAGCAGTTCTTC. Protein product: CASSAGGTSGNEQFF.

The rearrangement uses TRBV27 and TRBJ2-1; 13 positions agree with TRBD2. Trimming cost V 3 bases and J 6 bases; bases outside gene matches: 2. Looked up from germline, CDR1 is MNHEY and CDR2 is SMNVEV (reference sequence). This CDR3 comprises 15 residues. The CDR3 spells CASSLGTSGVNEQFF. The CDR3 DNA sequence: TGTGCCAGCAGTTTGGGGACTAGCGGGGTCAATGAGCAGTTCTTC.

The rearrangement uses TRBV7-9 and TRBJ1-2, with a tentative D call TRBD1 (5 bases). CDR3 length equals 17 residues. Per the germline V gene, CDR1 is SEHNR and CDR2 is FQNEAQ (reference sequence). Trimming pared 2 bases from V and 2 bases from J, leaving 18 bases between. Here the CDR3 reads CASSLRVSGTDNYGYTF. DNA of the CDR3: TGTGCCAGCAGCTTAAGGGTTTCAGGGACGGACAACTATGGCTACACCTTC. Full variable domain (missing parts from reference TRBV7-9 and TRBJ1-2): DTGVSQNPRHKITKRGQNVTFRCDPISEHNRLYWYRQTLGQGPEFLTYFQNEAQLEKSRLLSDRFSAERPKGSFSTLEIQRTEQGDSAMYLCASSLRVSGTDNYGYTFGSGTRLTVV.

V gene TRBV29-1 combines with J gene TRBJ2-5; D call uncertain. V lost 7 bases to trimming and J lost 2 bases, with 23 bases between them. In germline, CDR1 is SQVTM, CDR2 ANQGSEA. This CDR3 is 16 amino acids long. This CDR3 is CSARKLEFSVQETQYF. The CDR3 DNA reads as TGCAGCGCCCGGAAACTGGAATTCTCCGTACAAGAGACCCAGTACTTC.